Listed here are 16 T cell receptor beta chains from one sample, sequenced in a study of T cells in Graves' hyperthyroidism and ophthalmopathy. TCR beta CDR3 region amplification was performed from RNA transcripts. A set of HTBI primers served as the primers for a first-round RT-PCR of the TCR CDR3. TCRdb processed the multiplex PCR reads anew with MiXCR; each CDR3 protein has one entry. The table shows some 560,000 distinct CDR3 sequences, with around 15% occurring only once. The specimen sequenced was blood. These receptors originate from a woman aged 40 to 55 with Graves' hyperthyroidism.

As regards this clonotype: This may be a read error, as it is one base from a much larger clone. This chain joins TRBV9 and TRBJ2-7; D is ambiguous. CDR1 SGDLS and CDR2 YYNGEE come from the germline V gene. The CDR3 runs 13 residues. CDR3: CASSGRNSYERYF. The CDR3, as DNA: TGTGCCAGCAGCGGACGAAACAGCTACGAGCGGTACTTC.

This clonotype has at least ten counts. The chain joins TRBV12-3 or TRBV12-4 to TRBJ2-2; D perhaps matches TRBD2 (6 bases). The CDR3 consists of 16 residues. V was cut by 2 bases and J by 5 bases, with 15 bases left in between. The DNA for the CDR3 is TGTGCCAGCAGTTTATCGGCGGGAACCTTAACCGGGGAGCTGTTTTTT. It is translated as CASSLSAGTLTGELFF.

The table lists this clonotype with many counts. V is TRBV5-1 and J is TRBJ2-5; D gene uncertain. The CDR3 runs 16 residues. V was pared by 2 bases and J by 2 bases, with 16 bases between. Germline V gene data show CDR1 as SGHRS and CDR2 as YFSETQ. CDR3 sequence (DNA): TGCGCCAGCAGCTTCGACCCCGGACCGACACAAGAGACCCAGTACTTC. The encoded protein is CASSFDPGPTQETQYF.

This clonotype was counted at least ten times. V is TRBV20-1 and J is TRBJ2-5; 7 positions agree with TRBD1. This CDR3 comprises 13 residues. J lost 4 bases, V lost 5 bases, and 7 bases had no gene match. The germline gives CDR1 DFQATT, CDR2 SNEGSKA (reference sequence). This CDR3 reads CSAVTGPGETQYF. The CDR3 DNA sequence: TGCAGTGCTGTGACAGGGCCGGGAGAGACCCAGTACTTC.

This clonotype was found a few times. The chain employs TRBV15 and TRBJ2-3; 12 bases fit TRBD2. J lost 2 bases, V lost 5 bases, and 5 bases had no gene match. Germline V gives CDR1 LNHNV, CDR2 YYDKDF (reference sequence). CDR3 length equals 16 residues. CDR3: CATSSRLAGVTDTQYF. The CDR3 DNA is TGTGCCACCAGCTCCAGACTAGCGGGAGTCACAGATACGCAGTATTTT.

This clonotype was detected ten times or more. J is TRBJ1-1 and V is TRBV5-1; TRBD1 matches at 7 bases. V gave up 3 bases and J gave up 1 base; unmatched junction bases: 6. The CDR3 loop spans 15 amino acids. Germline V gene lookup returns CDR1 SGHRS and CDR2 YFSETQ. The CDR3 is CASSSGTAENTEAFF. In nucleotides, the CDR3 is TGCGCCAGCAGCTCGGGGACAGCCGAGAACACTGAAGCTTTCTTT.

This clonotype has a handful of counts. The chain joins TRBV19 to TRBJ1-1, with a possible D match to TRBD1 (5 bases). V dropped 3 bases and J dropped 4 bases, with 15 bases sitting between them. Per the germline V gene, CDR1 is LNHDA and CDR2 is SQIVND (reference sequence). This CDR3 contains 15 residues. CDR3 region: CASSMMGGFPTEAFF. CDR3 in DNA: TGTGCCAGTAGTATGATGGGGGGGTTCCCCACTGAAGCTTTCTTT.

This clonotype was counted ten times or more. The chain is built from TRBV6-5 and TRBJ2-5, with D hard to call. V gave up 0 bases and J gave up 4 bases, with 9 bases separating them. CDR3 length: 14 residues. Germline V CDR1 and CDR2: MNHEY, SVGAGI. CDR3 DNA sequence: TGTGCCAGCAGTTACTCCGGCCCCGGAGAGACCCAGTACTTC. Protein sequence: CASSYSGPGETQYF.

CDR3 amino acids: CASNAGWPHEQYF. CDR3 DNA: TGTGCCAGCAATGCAGGATGGCCCCACGAGCAGTACTTC. The rearrangement links TRBV6-2 or TRBV6-3 to TRBJ2-7; D remains ambiguous. The CDR3 length is 13 residues. V lost 7 bases and J 5 bases, leaving 15 bases between the germline ends. The germline gives CDR1 MNHEY, CDR2 SVGEGT.

This chain joins TRBV24-1 and TRBJ2-1; D is tentatively TRBD1 or TRBD2 (6 bases each). The germline V gene has CDR1 KGHDR and CDR2 SFDVKD. V was clipped by 5 bases and J by 7 bases, with 20 bases between them. The CDR3 runs to 16 residues. CDR3 amino acids: CATSGGSSGGGNEQFF. The DNA of the CDR3 is TGTGCCACCAGTGGTGGGAGCTCCGGAGGGGGAAATGAGCAGTTCTTC.

This clonotype was recorded many times. V usage is TRBV10-3 and J usage is TRBJ2-1; 8 nucleotides match TRBD2. The V and J ends lost 10 bases and 3 bases, in that order; junction bases with no gene match: 8. Germline V CDR1 and CDR2: ENHRY, SYGVKD. The CDR3 is made up of 14 amino acids. CDR3 residues: CATRAGEVYNEQFF. The CDR3 nucleotides are TGTGCCACGAGAGCGGGAGAGGTCTACAATGAGCAGTTCTTC.

This clonotype was picked up many times. This chain links TRBV18 with TRBJ2-7; 10 bases are shared with TRBD2. Germline-derived CDR1 and CDR2 are KGHSH and LQKENI. V was clipped by 5 bases and J by 7 bases; unmatched bases: 11. CDR3 length equals 15 residues. CDR3 loop: CASSSFLAGEGEQYF. The CDR3 DNA is TGTGCCAGCTCATCCTTCCTAGCGGGAGAGGGGGAGCAGTACTTC.

Ten or more counts support this clonotype. J is TRBJ2-3 and V is TRBV7-3, with D tentatively TRBD1 or TRBD2 (6 bases each). This CDR3 spans 15 amino acids. V gave up 5 bases and J gave up 3 bases, with 15 bases separating them. Germline assignment: CDR1 SGHTA and CDR2 FQGTGA. The DNA of the CDR3 is TGTGCCAGCAGCCCAACAGGGAGCGGGACAGATACGCAGTATTTT. Translating it yields CASSPTGSGTDTQYF.

This clonotype was counted at least ten times. This chain connects TRBV28 to TRBJ1-1; D is undetermined. This CDR3 is 14 amino acids long. V lost 5 bases and J 2 bases, leaving 12 bases between the germline ends. Germline V gives CDR1 MDHEN, CDR2 SYDVKM. The CDR3, as DNA: TGTGCCAGCAGTGGCCGGGGAATAAACACTGAAGCTTTCTTT. It yields the protein CASSGRGINTEAFF.

This clonotype was detected only a few times. V usage is TRBV9 and J usage is TRBJ1-2, with TRBD1 identical over 8 bases. CDR3 length: 14 residues. Germline CDR1 is SGDLS and CDR2 is YYNGEE. V shed 4 bases, J shed 6 bases, and the junction held 8 bases outside the gene matches. The chain's CDR3 is CASSSGTGGNGYTF. Here the CDR3 DNA reads TGTGCCAGCAGCTCCGGGACAGGTGGCAATGGCTACACCTTC. Complete variable domain (other parts from reference TRBV9 and TRBJ1-2): DSGVTQTPKHLITATGQRVTLRCSPRSGDLSVYWYQQSLDQGLQFLIQYYNGEERAKGNILERFSAQQFPDLHSELNLSSLELGDSALYFCASSSGTGGNGYTFGSGTRLTVV.

This clonotype was seen at least ten times. The V and J genes are TRBV20-1 and TRBJ2-1; TRBD2 agrees at 10 bases. CDR3 size: 14 residues. With V trimmed by 6 bases and J by 4 bases, 6 bases remained unmatched. Germline CDR1 reads DFQATT; CDR2 reads SNEGSKA (reference sequence). CDR3 loop: CSADGTSEYNEQFF. The CDR3 DNA follows: TGCAGTGCAGACGGGACTAGCGAATACAATGAGCAGTTCTTC.